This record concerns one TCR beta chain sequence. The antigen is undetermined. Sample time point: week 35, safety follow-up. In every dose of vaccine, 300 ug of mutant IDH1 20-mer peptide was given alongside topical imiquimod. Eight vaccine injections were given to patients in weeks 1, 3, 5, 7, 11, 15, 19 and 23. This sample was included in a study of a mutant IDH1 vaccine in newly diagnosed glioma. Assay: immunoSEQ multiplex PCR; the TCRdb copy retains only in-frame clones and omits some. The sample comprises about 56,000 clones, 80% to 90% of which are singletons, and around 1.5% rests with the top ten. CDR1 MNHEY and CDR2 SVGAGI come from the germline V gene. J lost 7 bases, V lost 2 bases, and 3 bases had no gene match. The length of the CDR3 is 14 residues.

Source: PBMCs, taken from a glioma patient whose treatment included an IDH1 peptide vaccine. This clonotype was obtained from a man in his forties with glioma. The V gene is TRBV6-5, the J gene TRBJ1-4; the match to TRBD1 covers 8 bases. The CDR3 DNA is TGTGCCAGCAGTTACGACAGGGGCAGTGAAAAACTGTTTTTT. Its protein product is CASSYDRGSEKLFF.